This T cell receptor (beta chain) was profiled in a study of control samples from healthy donors and cancer patients. Between the trimmed V and J ends, which lost 5 bases and 3 bases, there was a span of 4 bases. Germline CDR1 SQVTM, CDR2 ANQGSEA. CDR3 length: 10 amino acids. Sequencing was performed with immunoSEQ multiplex PCR; in TCRdb, only in-frame clones are kept and a portion is missing. This sample carries 95,000 to 120,000 clones, just under 85% of them seen once, and the ten largest clones take 5% to 8.5%. Sample: blood. This clonotype was sampled from a man between 18 and 35 years old in good health. The chain employs TRBV29-1 and TRBJ1-2; D is uncertain. DNA for the CDR3: TGCAGCGTTTTCTACTATGGCTACACCTTC. This codes for CSVFYYGYTF.